This T cell receptor (beta chain) was sequenced for a study of shared clonotypes between healthy human individuals. Whole-study context: Three plates each covered CD4 naive and memory; CD8 naive two, CD8 memory one.

Trimming took off 1 base at V and 5 bases at J, with 12 bases between the two ends. CDR3 length: 14 residues. CDR1 is SGHRS and CDR2 is YFSETQ in the germline V gene. The input for sorted-subset replicate PCRs was approximately 190 ng DNA, around 30,000 T cell genomes. Clones were sequenced by immunoSEQ multiplex PCR, and TCRdb holds only the in-frame ones, with some missing. Altogether 550,000 to 800,000 clones are present, over 65% being singletons, with the ten largest covering over 1.5%. Whole-study findings and limits: Naive subsets typically showed greater estimated richness than memory subsets. A small donor pool kept down the genetic and exposure-history diversity that was represented.

A remark on this clone: As yet, its antigen is unknown.

The rearrangement uses TRBV5-1 and TRBJ2-5; the D call may be TRBD1 or TRBD2 (5 bases each). The TCR comes from a woman aged 25 to 39 in good health. The sample comprised memory CD4+ T cells sorted from blood. Subset described: CD45RA-negative fraction. The CDR3 nucleotides read TGCGCCAGCAGCTTGCGGGACGGACGTGAGACCCAGTACTTC. This gives the protein CASSLRDGRETQYF.